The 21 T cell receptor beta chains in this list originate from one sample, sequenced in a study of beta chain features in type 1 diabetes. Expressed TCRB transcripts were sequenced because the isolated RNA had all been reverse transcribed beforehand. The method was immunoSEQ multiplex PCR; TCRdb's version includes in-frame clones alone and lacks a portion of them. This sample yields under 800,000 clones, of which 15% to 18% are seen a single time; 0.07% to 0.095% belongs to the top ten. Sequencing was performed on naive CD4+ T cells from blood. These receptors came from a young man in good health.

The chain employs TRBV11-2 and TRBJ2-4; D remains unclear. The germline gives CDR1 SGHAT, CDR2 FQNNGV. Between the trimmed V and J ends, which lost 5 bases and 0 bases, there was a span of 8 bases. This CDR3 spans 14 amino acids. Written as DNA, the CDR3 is TGTGCCAGCAGCGGTAGGGTAGCCAAAAACATTCAGTACTTC. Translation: CASSGRVAKNIQYF.

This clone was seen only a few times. The chain's CDR3 is CASSHGQGAGYEQYF. The CDR3 DNA reads TGCGCCAGCAGCCATGGACAGGGGGCGGGCTACGAGCAGTACTTC. The chain is built from TRBV4-1 and TRBJ2-7, with 11 positions matching TRBD1. The V gene's germline CDR1 is MGHRA and CDR2 YSYEKL. The CDR3 is 15 residues long. J was trimmed by 3 bases and V by 3 bases; bases with no gene match: 4.

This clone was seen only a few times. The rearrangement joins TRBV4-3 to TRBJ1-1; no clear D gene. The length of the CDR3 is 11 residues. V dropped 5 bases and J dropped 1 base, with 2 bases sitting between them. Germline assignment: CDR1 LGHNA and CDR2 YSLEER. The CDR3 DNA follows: TGCGCCAGCAGCAGGAACACTGAAGCTTTCTTT. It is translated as CASSRNTEAFF.

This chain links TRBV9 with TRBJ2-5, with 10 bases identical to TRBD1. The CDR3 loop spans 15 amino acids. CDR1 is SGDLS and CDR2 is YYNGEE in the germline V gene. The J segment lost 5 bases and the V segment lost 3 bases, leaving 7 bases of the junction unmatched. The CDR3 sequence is CASSAPGQGWETQYF. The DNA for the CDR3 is TGTGCCAGCAGCGCCCCGGGACAGGGGTGGGAGACCCAGTACTTC.

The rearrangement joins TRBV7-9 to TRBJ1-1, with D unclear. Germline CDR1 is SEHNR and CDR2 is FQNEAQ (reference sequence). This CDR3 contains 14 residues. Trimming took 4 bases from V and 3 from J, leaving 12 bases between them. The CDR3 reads CASSSKSRDTEAFF. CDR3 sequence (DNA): TGTGCCAGCAGCTCAAAGTCTCGGGACACTGAAGCTTTCTTT.

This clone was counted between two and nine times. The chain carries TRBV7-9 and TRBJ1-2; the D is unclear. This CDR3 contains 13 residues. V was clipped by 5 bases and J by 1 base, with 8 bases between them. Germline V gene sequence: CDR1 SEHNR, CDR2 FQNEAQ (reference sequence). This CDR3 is CASSPSDNYGYTF. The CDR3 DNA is TGTGCCAGCAGCCCCAGCGATAACTATGGCTACACCTTC. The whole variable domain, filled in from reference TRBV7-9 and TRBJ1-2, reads DTGVSQNPRHKITKRGQNVTFRCDPISEHNRLYWYRQTLGQGPEFLTYFQNEAQLEKSRLLSDRFSAERPKGSFSTLEIQRTEQGDSAMYLCASSPSDNYGYTFGSGTRLTVV.

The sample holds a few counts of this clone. This CDR3 is CASSVAGGPGSGANVLTF. Here the CDR3 DNA reads TGTGCCAGCAGCGTAGCGGGGGGGCCCGGGTCTGGGGCCAACGTCCTGACTTTC. This chain uses TRBV9 with TRBJ2-6; TRBD2 matches 8 bases. This CDR3 spans 18 amino acids. V trimming: 0 bases; J trimming: 1 base; junction bases outside the gene matches: 6. Germline values: CDR1 SGDLS, CDR2 YYNGEE. Looking up the rest from reference TRBV9 and TRBJ2-6 gives the full variable domain: DSGVTQTPKHLITATGQRVTLRCSPRSGDLSVYWYQQSLDQGLQFLIQYYNGEERAKGNILERFSAQQFPDLHSELNLSSLELGDSALYFCASSVAGGPGSGANVLTFGAGSRLTVL.

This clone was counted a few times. Here the CDR3 reads CSAAGTGNTEAFF. Written as DNA, the CDR3 is TGCAGCGCAGCCGGGACTGGGAACACTGAAGCTTTCTTT. The chain has TRBV29-1 and TRBJ1-1; TRBD1 is a possible D gene (5 bases). There are 13 residues in the CDR3. V gave up 7 bases and J gave up 1 base, with 13 bases separating them. CDR1 SQVTM and CDR2 ANQGSEA come from the germline V gene.

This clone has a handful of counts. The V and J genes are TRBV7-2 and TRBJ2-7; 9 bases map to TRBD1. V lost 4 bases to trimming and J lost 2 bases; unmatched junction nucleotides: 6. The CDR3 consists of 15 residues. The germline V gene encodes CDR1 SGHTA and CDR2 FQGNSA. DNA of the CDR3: TGTGCCAGCAGCTACGACAGGGGGAACACCTACGAGCAGTACTTC. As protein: CASSYDRGNTYEQYF.

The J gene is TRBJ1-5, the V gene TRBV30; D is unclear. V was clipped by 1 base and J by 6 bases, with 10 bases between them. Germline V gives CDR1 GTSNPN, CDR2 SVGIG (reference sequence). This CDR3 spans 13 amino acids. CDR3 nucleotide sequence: TGTGCCTGGAGTGCAATGGTGGGTCAGCCCCAGCATTTT. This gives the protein CAWSAMVGQPQHF.

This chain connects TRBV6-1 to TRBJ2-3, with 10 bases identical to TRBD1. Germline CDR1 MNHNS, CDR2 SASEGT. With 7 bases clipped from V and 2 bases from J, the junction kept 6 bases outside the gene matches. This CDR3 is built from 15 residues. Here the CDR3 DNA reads TGTGCCAGCACTTTGACAGGGGGCCTCACAGATACGCAGTATTTT. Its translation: CASTLTGGLTDTQYF.

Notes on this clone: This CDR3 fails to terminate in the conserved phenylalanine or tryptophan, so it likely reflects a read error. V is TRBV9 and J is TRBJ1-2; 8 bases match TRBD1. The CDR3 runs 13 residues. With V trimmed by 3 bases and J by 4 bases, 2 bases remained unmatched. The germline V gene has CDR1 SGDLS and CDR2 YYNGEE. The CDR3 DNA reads TGTGCCAGCAGCGACGGACAGGGCTATGGCTACACCCTC. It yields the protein CASSDGQGYGYTL.

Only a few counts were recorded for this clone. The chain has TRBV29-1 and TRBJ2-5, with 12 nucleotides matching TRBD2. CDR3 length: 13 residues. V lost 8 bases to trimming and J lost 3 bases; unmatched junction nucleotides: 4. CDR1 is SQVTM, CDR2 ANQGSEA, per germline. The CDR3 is CSLRTSGKETQYF. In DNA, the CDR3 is TGCAGCCTCCGGACTAGCGGGAAAGAGACCCAGTACTTC.

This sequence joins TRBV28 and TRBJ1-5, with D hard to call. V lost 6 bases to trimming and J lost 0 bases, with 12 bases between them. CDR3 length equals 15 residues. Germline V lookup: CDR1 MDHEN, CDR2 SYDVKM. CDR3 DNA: TGTGCCAGCAGCCTAGGGTCTCTTAGCAATCAGCCCCAGCATTTT. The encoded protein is CASSLGSLSNQPQHF.

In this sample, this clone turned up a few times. The CDR3 DNA sequence: TGCGCCAGCAGCGAGCCGGGACAGGCCTACGAGCAGTACTTC. Its protein is CASSEPGQAYEQYF. This chain uses TRBV5-1 with TRBJ2-5; TRBD1 agrees at 8 bases. The end of the DNA fits TRBJ2-7 better, so the J call may be wrong. This CDR3 region has 14 residues. Per the germline V gene, CDR1 is SGHRS and CDR2 is YFSETQ.

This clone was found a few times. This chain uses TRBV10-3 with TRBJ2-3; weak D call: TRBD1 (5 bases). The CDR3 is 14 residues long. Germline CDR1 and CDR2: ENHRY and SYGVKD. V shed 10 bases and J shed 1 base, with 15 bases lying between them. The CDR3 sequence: CATTQPRGTDTQYF. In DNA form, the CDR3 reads TGTGCCACCACCCAGCCCAGGGGCACAGATACGCAGTATTTT.

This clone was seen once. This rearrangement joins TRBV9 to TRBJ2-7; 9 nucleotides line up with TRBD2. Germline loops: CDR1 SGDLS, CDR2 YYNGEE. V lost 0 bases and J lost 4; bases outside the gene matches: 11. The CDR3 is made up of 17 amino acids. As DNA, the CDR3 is TGTGCCAGCAGCGTAGCGGCGGGAGGGCCCTGTTATTACGAGCAGTACTTC. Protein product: CASSVAAGGPCYYEQYF.

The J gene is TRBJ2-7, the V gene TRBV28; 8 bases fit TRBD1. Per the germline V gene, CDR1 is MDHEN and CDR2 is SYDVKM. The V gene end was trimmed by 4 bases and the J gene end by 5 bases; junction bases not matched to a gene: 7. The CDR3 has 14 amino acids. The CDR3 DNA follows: TGTGCCAGCAGTTCAGGGGGCCTTGACAACGAGCAGTACTTC. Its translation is CASSSGGLDNEQYF.

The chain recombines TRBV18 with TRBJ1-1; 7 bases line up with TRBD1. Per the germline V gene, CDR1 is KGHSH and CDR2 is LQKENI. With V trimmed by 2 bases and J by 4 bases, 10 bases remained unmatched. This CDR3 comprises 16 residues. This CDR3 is CASSPETGRGTTEAFF. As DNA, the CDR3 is TGTGCCAGCTCACCAGAGACAGGGCGAGGGACCACTGAAGCTTTCTTT.

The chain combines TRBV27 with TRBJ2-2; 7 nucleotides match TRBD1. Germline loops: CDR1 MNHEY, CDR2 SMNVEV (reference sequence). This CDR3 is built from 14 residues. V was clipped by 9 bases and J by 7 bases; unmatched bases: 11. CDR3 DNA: TGTGCCAGTCACCGGACAGGAAGAAACGGGGAGCTGTTTTTT. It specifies CASHRTGRNGELFF.

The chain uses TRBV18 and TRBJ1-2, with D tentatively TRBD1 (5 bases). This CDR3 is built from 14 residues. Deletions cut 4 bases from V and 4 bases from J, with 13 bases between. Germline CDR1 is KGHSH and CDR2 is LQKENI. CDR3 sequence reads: CASSQGSPFYGYTF. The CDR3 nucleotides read TGTGCCAGCTCACAGGGGTCGCCCTTCTATGGCTACACCTTC.